The next 10 T cell receptor beta chains were all read from a single sample in a study of T cell responses to AZD1222 COVID-19 vaccine. The repertoire was sequenced with immunoSEQ multiplex PCR; TCRdb's copy has only in-frame clones and lacks some. The table lists more than 150,000 clones, 80% to 95% of them singletons. The starting material was peripheral blood, obtained 28 days after the second AZD1222 dose. The receptors stem from an adult who received the AZD1222 COVID-19 vaccine.

This CDR3 is CASSGTGGGNTEAFF. The DNA of the CDR3 is TGTGCCAGCAGCGGAACGGGGGGCGGGAACACTGAAGCTTTCTTT. V usage is TRBV2 and J usage is TRBJ1-1, with a weak D call TRBD1 (6 bases). The CDR3 covers 15 residues. CDR1 is SNHLY, CDR2 FYNNEI, per germline. V was clipped by 6 bases and J by 1 base, with 15 bases between them.

The J gene is TRBJ1-3, the V gene TRBV28; no reliable D call. The CDR3 spans 14 residues. CDR1 and CDR2 from the germline V gene are MDHEN and SYDVKM. Trimming shortened V by 6 bases and J by 4 bases, and 13 bases separated the two germline ends. The CDR3, as DNA: TGTGCCAGCAGCGAGGTGGGAGGGGGAAACACCATATATTTT. It yields the protein CASSEVGGGNTIYF.

The rearrangement links TRBV7-9 to TRBJ2-7; D remains ambiguous. Germline V gene lookup returns CDR1 SEHNR and CDR2 FQNEAQ (reference sequence). The CDR3 is 13 residues long. Between the trimmed V and J ends, which lost 8 bases and 0 bases, there was a span of 11 bases. CDR3 residues: CASCAASSYEQYF. CDR3 DNA: TGTGCCAGCTGCGCCGCGAGCTCCTACGAGCAGTACTTC.

J is TRBJ2-7 and V is TRBV7-2; TRBD2 matches 9 bases. Germline CDR1 reads SGHTA; CDR2 reads FQGNSA. The ends lost 0 bases at V and 2 bases at J; junction bases unmatched: 2. This CDR3 is built from 15 residues. CDR3 sequence: CASSLAGLAPYEQYF. DNA for the CDR3: TGTGCCAGCAGCTTAGCGGGACTAGCCCCCTACGAGCAGTACTTC. The whole variable domain, remainder taken from reference TRBV7-2 and TRBJ2-7, is GAGVSQSPSNKVTEKGKDVELRCDPISGHTALYWYRQSLGQGLEFLIYFQGNSAPDKSGLPSDRFSAERTGGSVSTLTIQRTQQEDSAVYLCASSLAGLAPYEQYFGPGTRLTVT.

The V call is TRBV20-1, the J call TRBJ2-2; D might be TRBD1 (6 bases). V lost 3 bases, J lost 0 bases, and 11 bases lay in between. This CDR3 region has 15 residues. The germline V gene has CDR1 DFQATT and CDR2 SNEGSKA (reference sequence). CDR3 region: CSASRAGANTGELFF. The CDR3 DNA follows: TGCAGTGCTAGTCGGGCAGGGGCGAACACCGGGGAGCTGTTTTTT.

This chain links TRBV6-4 with TRBJ2-3; TRBD2 agrees at 12 bases. The germline CDR1 and CDR2 sequences are MRHNA and SNTAGT. Trimming at V came to 8 bases and at J to 2 bases, leaving 2 bases not matched to a gene. The CDR3 runs to 14 residues. CDR3 DNA: TGTGCCAGCGCTAGCGGGGGGGCCACAGATACGCAGTATTTT. Translated, it gives CASASGGATDTQYF.

V usage is TRBV2 and J usage is TRBJ1-2; possibly TRBD1 for D (6 bases). CDR3 size: 15 residues. In germline, CDR1 is SNHLY, CDR2 FYNNEI. Trimming pared 1 base from V and 1 base from J, leaving 10 bases between. In nucleotides, the CDR3 is TGTGCCAGCAGTGAAGGGGGGCCAATTAACTATGGCTACACCTTC. Its translation: CASSEGGPINYGYTF.

This clone was counted once. V and J are TRBV7-3 and TRBJ2-3, with 8 bases aligning to TRBD2. Germline CDR1 reads SGHTA; CDR2 reads FQGTGA. V was pared by 3 bases and J by 3 bases, with 5 bases of the junction left unmatched. The CDR3 is 15 amino acids. In nucleotides, the CDR3 is TGTGCCAGCAGCTTTAGCGGGATGGGGACAGATACGCAGTATTTT. Translating gives CASSFSGMGTDTQYF.

The V and J genes are TRBV6-1 and TRBJ2-1; 9 nucleotides line up with TRBD1. Germline V lookup: CDR1 MNHNS, CDR2 SASEGT. The V segment lost 2 bases and the J segment 10 bases; nucleotides outside the gene matches: 6. This CDR3 is built from 14 residues. The CDR3 DNA is TGTGCCAGCAGTGAATGGGACAGGGCCGGGGAGCAGTTCTTC. This translates into CASSEWDRAGEQFF.

The chain recombines TRBV11-2 with TRBJ1-3; the match to TRBD1 covers 7 bases. Germline V gene lookup returns CDR1 SGHAT and CDR2 FQNNGV. V trimming: 5 bases; J trimming: 0 bases; junction bases outside the gene matches: 4. The CDR3 runs 15 residues. The CDR3 here is CASSRGLDSGNTIYF. Here the CDR3 DNA reads TGTGCCAGCAGCAGGGGGCTTGACTCTGGAAACACCATATATTTT.